This TCR beta chain was found in a study of PD-1 blockade in mismatch repair-deficient tumors. This clone has only a few counts. This CDR3 contains 13 residues. V shed 9 bases and J shed 2 bases, with 11 bases lying between them. Germline V CDR1 and CDR2: LNHDA, SQIVND (reference sequence). All patients were mismatch repair deficient, assessed by either PCR or immunohistochemistry. TCRdb's copy holds only in-frame clones and misses some; the assay was immunoSEQ multiplex PCR. The sample holds 40,000 or so clones; over 70% are singletons and the top ten take 0.9% to 1.2%. This sample comprised PBMCs, obtained about 40 weeks after starting pembrolizumab. The chain employs TRBV19 and TRBJ1-5; D is unresolved. The source is an adult with mismatch repair-deficient cancer. The DNA of the CDR3 is TGTGCCAGCCCCCGGCGGGGCAATCAGCCCCAGCATTTT. Translating it yields CASPRRGNQPQHF.